These 26 T cell receptor beta chains were sequenced from one sample in a study of CD8+ T cells in alopecia areata. It was cDNA, reverse transcribed from extracted RNA, that served as the sequencing template. Repertoires were generated with immunoSEQ multiplex PCR, while TCRdb's copy carries only in-frame clones and drops some. This table has more than 90,000 clones, more than 30% appearing once. Sequenced sample: CD4+ T cells sorted from blood. These receptors came from a human donor with alopecia areata.

A note on this clone: Other DNA sequences in this specimen translate into the identical CDR3. The V and J genes are TRBV29-1 and TRBJ1-1; 7 nucleotides line up with TRBD1. J lost 2 bases, V lost 6 bases, and 3 bases had no gene match. This CDR3 has 12 residues. Germline CDR1 is SQVTM and CDR2 is ANQGSEA. The CDR3: CSVDRANTEAFF. CDR3 DNA sequence: TGCAGCGTCGACAGGGCAAACACTGAAGCTTTCTTT. The complete variable domain, with remaining parts taken from reference TRBV29-1 and TRBJ1-1, reads SAVISQKPSRDICQRGTSLTIQCQVDSQVTMMFWYRQQPGQSLTLIATANQGSEATYESGFVIDKFPISRPNLTFSTLTVSNMSPEDSSIYLCSVDRANTEAFFGQGTRLTVV.

The CDR3 sequence is CASSDYRGITEAFF. The CDR3 DNA reads TGCGCCAGCAGTGATTACAGGGGGATAACTGAAGCTTTCTTT. The V and J genes are TRBV10-2 and TRBJ1-1, with 8 bases aligning to TRBD1. CDR3 length equals 14 residues. The V segment lost 3 bases and the J segment 5 bases; nucleotides outside the gene matches: 5. Germline V gene lookup returns CDR1 WSHSY and CDR2 SAAADI.

The chain is built from TRBV7-8 and TRBJ2-3, with 8 bases that match TRBD2. V lost 1 base to trimming and J lost 1 base; unmatched junction nucleotides: 4. The CDR3 length is 16 residues. Germline V CDR1 and CDR2: SGHVS, FQNEAQ. CDR3 DNA sequence: TGTGCCAGCAGCTTAGATCAGCGGGGGCGCACAGATACGCAGTATTTT. It translates to CASSLDQRGRTDTQYF.

The gene calls are TRBV23-1 and TRBJ2-5; D is ambiguous. TRBV23-1 has ORF status, its function being uncertain. This CDR3 spans 11 amino acids. The V gene lost 6 bases and the J gene lost 5 bases, with 7 bases spanning the gap. The CDR3 bases are TGCGCCAGCAGCGACGCGGAGACCCAGTACTTC. Its translation is CASSDAETQYF.

This clone showed up just a few times. Other DNA sequences in the same sample also yield this CDR3. This rearrangement joins TRBV29-1 to TRBJ2-5, with D possibly matching TRBD2 (5 bases). With 4 bases removed from V and 5 bases from J, the gap between germline ends came to 11 bases. This CDR3 is 12 amino acids long. Germline CDR1 SQVTM, CDR2 ANQGSEA. The CDR3 reads CSVGGPGETQYF. CDR3 DNA: TGCAGCGTTGGGGGTCCGGGGGAGACCCAGTACTTC.

The chain uses TRBV29-1 and TRBJ2-7; D is unclear. The CDR3 consists of 11 residues. Germline-derived CDR1 and CDR2 are SQVTM and ANQGSEA. The V gene lost 5 bases and the J gene lost 0 bases, with 5 bases spanning the gap. This CDR3 reads CSVRVSYEQYF. DNA for the CDR3: TGCAGCGTTAGGGTCTCCTACGAGCAGTACTTC.

This clone was picked up a small number of times. The J gene is TRBJ1-5, the V gene TRBV18, with a tentative D call TRBD1 (5 bases). CDR3 length: 15 amino acids. CDR1 is KGHSH and CDR2 is LQKENI in the germline V gene. With 3 bases removed from V and 0 bases from J, the gap between germline ends came to 9 bases. CDR3 coding DNA: TGTGCCAGCTCACCGGGGACGGTTAGCAATCAGCCCCAGCATTTT. Its translation: CASSPGTVSNQPQHF.

The rearrangement joins TRBV20-1 to TRBJ2-7; D is undetermined. The V end was cut by 1 base, the J end by 9 bases, with 7 bases between. The CDR3 is 10 residues long. Germline CDR1 DFQATT, CDR2 SNEGSKA (reference sequence). CDR3 loop: CSARVRAQYF. DNA for the CDR3: TGCAGTGCTAGAGTTAGGGCGCAGTACTTC.

This sequence joins TRBV2 and TRBJ1-5; weak D call: TRBD1 (6 bases). Looked up from germline, CDR1 is SNHLY and CDR2 is FYNNEI. The CDR3 length is 15 residues. With 1 base removed from V and 7 bases from J, the gap between germline ends came to 14 bases. The CDR3 DNA reads TGTGCCAGCAGTGAAGAGGCAGGGGCAGGACAGCCCCAGCATTTT. This sequence encodes CASSEEAGAGQPQHF.

This chain joins TRBV5-1 and TRBJ2-5, with D hard to call. Germline CDR1 SGHRS, CDR2 YFSETQ. The CDR3 sequence is 12 residues long. The V gene lost 2 bases and the J gene lost 9 bases, with 11 bases spanning the gap. The DNA of the CDR3 is TGCGCCAGCAGCTTCGGGCAACTTCCCCAGTACTTC. Its protein product is CASSFGQLPQYF.

This clone was detected a few times. The chain uses TRBV2 and TRBJ2-5; D not resolved. The CDR3 is made up of 14 amino acids. CDR1 is SNHLY, CDR2 FYNNEI, per germline. V lost 2 bases to trimming and J lost 4 bases, with 11 bases between them. CDR3 DNA: TGTGCCAGCAGTGAAACCGGGTGGTTAGAGACCCAGTACTTC. It is translated as CASSETGWLETQYF.

This clone was recorded a few times. J is TRBJ2-3 and V is TRBV11-3; D is unresolved. Germline-derived CDR1 and CDR2 are SGHNT and YENEEA. This CDR3 is built from 14 residues. Trimming removed 6 bases from V and 3 bases from J, with 13 bases in between. The CDR3 DNA reads as TGTGCCAGCAGTAACGGCCCTCAGACAGATACGCAGTATTTT. Protein sequence: CASSNGPQTDTQYF.

This clone was seen only a few times. This chain links TRBV29-1 with TRBJ1-3; D is ambiguous. Trimming left V 4 bases short and J 4 bases short, with 8 bases between. Germline assignment: CDR1 SQVTM and CDR2 ANQGSEA. This CDR3 spans 12 amino acids. In DNA form, the CDR3 reads TGCAGCGTTGGTTTTCGAGGAAACACCATATATTTT. It encodes CSVGFRGNTIYF.

The rearrangement uses TRBV28 and TRBJ2-5; TRBD1 is a possible D gene (6 bases). Germline lookup yields CDR1 MDHEN and CDR2 SYDVKM. CDR3 length: 15 amino acids. The V gene lost 6 bases and the J gene lost 9 bases, with 23 bases spanning the gap. For the CDR3, the DNA is TGTGCCAGCAGACCTGGGACATCGCCCGGGTATGCCCAGTACTTC. Its translation: CASRPGTSPGYAQYF.

This clone was observed a few times. CDR3: CSVKGGLVYEQYF. CDR3 nucleotides: TGCAGCGTTAAGGGTGGATTGGTTTACGAGCAGTACTTC. The chain uses TRBV29-1 and TRBJ2-7; D not certain. In germline, CDR1 is SQVTM, CDR2 ANQGSEA. The CDR3 consists of 13 residues. Deletions cut 5 bases from V and 4 bases from J, with 15 bases between.

The CDR3 region has the DNA TGTGCCAGCAGCCCAGGATTGGGGCCCTACGAGCAGTACTTC. Amino acid sequence: CASSPGLGPYEQYF. The J gene is TRBJ2-7, the V gene TRBV11-1; possibly TRBD1 for D (5 bases). CDR3 length: 14 amino acids. Germline-derived CDR1 and CDR2 are SGHAT and FQDESV (reference sequence). Between the trimmed V and J ends, which lost 5 bases and 2 bases, there was a span of 13 bases.

This clone was seen more than once but under ten times. This chain links TRBV29-1 with TRBJ2-7; 11 bases match TRBD2. Germline V gene sequence: CDR1 SQVTM, CDR2 ANQGSEA. This CDR3 is built from 17 residues. V lost 4 bases to trimming and J lost 2 bases; unmatched junction nucleotides: 13. The CDR3 protein is CSVGGAAYSGRAYEQYF. The CDR3 DNA is TGCAGCGTTGGCGGGGCAGCATATAGCGGGAGGGCCTACGAGCAGTACTTC.

The gene calls are TRBV23-1 and TRBJ2-5; D gene ambiguous. TRBV23-1 qualifies as an ORF whose function is uncertain. The CDR3 length is 15 residues. V shed 3 bases and J shed 1 base, with 12 bases lying between them. The CDR3 DNA follows: TGCGCCAGCAGTCAGATAGGGATGGCCCAAGAGACCCAGTACTTC. Translating gives CASSQIGMAQETQYF.

The chain recombines TRBV9 with TRBJ2-3; the D gene is possibly TRBD2 (5 bases). This CDR3 has 14 amino acids. V shed 3 bases and J shed 5 bases, with 13 bases lying between them. Looked up from germline, CDR1 is SGDLS and CDR2 is YYNGEE. CDR3 sequence reads: CASSARVEEDTQYF. DNA of the CDR3: TGTGCCAGCAGCGCGAGGGTCGAGGAAGATACGCAGTATTTT.

The chain couples TRBV6-5 to TRBJ2-7; weak D call: TRBD2 (6 bases). Looked up from germline, CDR1 is MNHEY and CDR2 is SVGAGI. The CDR3 consists of 16 residues. The V and J ends lost 3 bases and 0 bases respectively, with 15 bases between them. This CDR3 is CASSYLRDSSSYEQYF. As DNA, the CDR3 is TGTGCCAGCAGTTATCTCCGGGACTCCAGCTCCTACGAGCAGTACTTC.

The chain employs TRBV30 and TRBJ2-7; the match to TRBD2 covers 12 bases. The CDR3 loop spans 13 amino acids. The germline CDR1 and CDR2 sequences are GTSNPN and SVGIG (reference sequence). V shed 5 bases and J 4 bases; nucleotides not matched to a gene: 3. CDR3 loop: CAWRLAGVYEQYF. The CDR3 nucleotides are TGTGCCTGGCGACTAGCGGGAGTGTACGAGCAGTACTTC. The full variable domain, in which reference TRBV30 and TRBJ2-7 provide the parts outside the CDR3, is SQTIHQWPATLVQPVGSPLSLECTVEGTSNPNLYWYRQAAGRGLQLLFYSVGIGQISSEVPQNLSASRPQDRQFILSSKKLLLSDSGFYLCAWRLAGVYEQYFGPGTRLTVT.

This clone turned up a few times. The same CDR3 can be traced to other DNA sequences in this sample. The chain carries TRBV7-4 and TRBJ2-1; the D gene is possibly TRBD2 (5 bases). Trimming removed 1 base from V and 4 bases from J, with 11 bases in between. This CDR3 is built from 15 residues. Germline lookup yields CDR1 SGHVT and CDR2 SQSDAQ. The CDR3 region has the DNA TGTGCCAGCAGCTTAGGGACTCTTTATTACAATGAGCAGTTCTTC. Translation: CASSLGTLYYNEQFF.

The J gene is TRBJ1-2, the V gene TRBV5-1, with D possibly TRBD1 on 6 matching bases. The CDR3 contains 15 residues. Between the trimmed V and J ends, which lost 0 bases and 5 bases, there was a span of 14 bases. Germline V CDR1 and CDR2: SGHRS, YFSETQ. CDR3 nucleotides: TGCGCCAGCAGCTTGGCGGCAGGGGTTCAGTATGGCTACACCTTC. Its translation: CASSLAAGVQYGYTF.

The chain is built from TRBV5-1 and TRBJ2-5; the D gene is possibly TRBD1 (6 bases). The CDR3 totals 12 residues. CDR1 SGHRS and CDR2 YFSETQ come from the germline V gene. The V gene lost 4 bases and the J gene lost 4 bases, with 8 bases spanning the gap. This CDR3 is CASSVGGETQYF. CDR3 bases: TGCGCCAGCAGCGTAGGGGGAGAGACCCAGTACTTC. Supplemented by reference TRBV5-1 and TRBJ2-5, the full variable domain reads KAGVTQTPRYLIKTRGQQVTLSCSPISGHRSVSWYQQTPGQGLQFLFEYFSETQRNKGNFPGRFSGRQFSNSRSEMNVSTLELGDSALYLCASSVGGETQYFGPGTRLLVL.

The gene calls are TRBV6-6 and TRBJ2-3; tentative D call: TRBD2 (6 bases). This CDR3 region has 12 residues. CDR1 is MNHNY, CDR2 SVGAGI, per germline (reference sequence). The V and J ends lost 4 bases and 6 bases respectively, with 8 bases between them. Written as DNA, the CDR3 is TGTGCCAGCAGTTCTAGCGTGGATACGCAGTATTTT. This codes for CASSSSVDTQYF.

The V gene is TRBV4-3, the J gene TRBJ2-7, with D unclear. V lost 3 bases to trimming and J lost 0 bases, with 9 bases between them. Looked up from germline, CDR1 is LGHNA and CDR2 is YSLEER. There are 14 residues in the CDR3. The DNA of the CDR3 is TGCGCCAGCAGCCAGGCGGTGAGCTCCTACGAGCAGTACTTC. Its protein product is CASSQAVSSYEQYF.